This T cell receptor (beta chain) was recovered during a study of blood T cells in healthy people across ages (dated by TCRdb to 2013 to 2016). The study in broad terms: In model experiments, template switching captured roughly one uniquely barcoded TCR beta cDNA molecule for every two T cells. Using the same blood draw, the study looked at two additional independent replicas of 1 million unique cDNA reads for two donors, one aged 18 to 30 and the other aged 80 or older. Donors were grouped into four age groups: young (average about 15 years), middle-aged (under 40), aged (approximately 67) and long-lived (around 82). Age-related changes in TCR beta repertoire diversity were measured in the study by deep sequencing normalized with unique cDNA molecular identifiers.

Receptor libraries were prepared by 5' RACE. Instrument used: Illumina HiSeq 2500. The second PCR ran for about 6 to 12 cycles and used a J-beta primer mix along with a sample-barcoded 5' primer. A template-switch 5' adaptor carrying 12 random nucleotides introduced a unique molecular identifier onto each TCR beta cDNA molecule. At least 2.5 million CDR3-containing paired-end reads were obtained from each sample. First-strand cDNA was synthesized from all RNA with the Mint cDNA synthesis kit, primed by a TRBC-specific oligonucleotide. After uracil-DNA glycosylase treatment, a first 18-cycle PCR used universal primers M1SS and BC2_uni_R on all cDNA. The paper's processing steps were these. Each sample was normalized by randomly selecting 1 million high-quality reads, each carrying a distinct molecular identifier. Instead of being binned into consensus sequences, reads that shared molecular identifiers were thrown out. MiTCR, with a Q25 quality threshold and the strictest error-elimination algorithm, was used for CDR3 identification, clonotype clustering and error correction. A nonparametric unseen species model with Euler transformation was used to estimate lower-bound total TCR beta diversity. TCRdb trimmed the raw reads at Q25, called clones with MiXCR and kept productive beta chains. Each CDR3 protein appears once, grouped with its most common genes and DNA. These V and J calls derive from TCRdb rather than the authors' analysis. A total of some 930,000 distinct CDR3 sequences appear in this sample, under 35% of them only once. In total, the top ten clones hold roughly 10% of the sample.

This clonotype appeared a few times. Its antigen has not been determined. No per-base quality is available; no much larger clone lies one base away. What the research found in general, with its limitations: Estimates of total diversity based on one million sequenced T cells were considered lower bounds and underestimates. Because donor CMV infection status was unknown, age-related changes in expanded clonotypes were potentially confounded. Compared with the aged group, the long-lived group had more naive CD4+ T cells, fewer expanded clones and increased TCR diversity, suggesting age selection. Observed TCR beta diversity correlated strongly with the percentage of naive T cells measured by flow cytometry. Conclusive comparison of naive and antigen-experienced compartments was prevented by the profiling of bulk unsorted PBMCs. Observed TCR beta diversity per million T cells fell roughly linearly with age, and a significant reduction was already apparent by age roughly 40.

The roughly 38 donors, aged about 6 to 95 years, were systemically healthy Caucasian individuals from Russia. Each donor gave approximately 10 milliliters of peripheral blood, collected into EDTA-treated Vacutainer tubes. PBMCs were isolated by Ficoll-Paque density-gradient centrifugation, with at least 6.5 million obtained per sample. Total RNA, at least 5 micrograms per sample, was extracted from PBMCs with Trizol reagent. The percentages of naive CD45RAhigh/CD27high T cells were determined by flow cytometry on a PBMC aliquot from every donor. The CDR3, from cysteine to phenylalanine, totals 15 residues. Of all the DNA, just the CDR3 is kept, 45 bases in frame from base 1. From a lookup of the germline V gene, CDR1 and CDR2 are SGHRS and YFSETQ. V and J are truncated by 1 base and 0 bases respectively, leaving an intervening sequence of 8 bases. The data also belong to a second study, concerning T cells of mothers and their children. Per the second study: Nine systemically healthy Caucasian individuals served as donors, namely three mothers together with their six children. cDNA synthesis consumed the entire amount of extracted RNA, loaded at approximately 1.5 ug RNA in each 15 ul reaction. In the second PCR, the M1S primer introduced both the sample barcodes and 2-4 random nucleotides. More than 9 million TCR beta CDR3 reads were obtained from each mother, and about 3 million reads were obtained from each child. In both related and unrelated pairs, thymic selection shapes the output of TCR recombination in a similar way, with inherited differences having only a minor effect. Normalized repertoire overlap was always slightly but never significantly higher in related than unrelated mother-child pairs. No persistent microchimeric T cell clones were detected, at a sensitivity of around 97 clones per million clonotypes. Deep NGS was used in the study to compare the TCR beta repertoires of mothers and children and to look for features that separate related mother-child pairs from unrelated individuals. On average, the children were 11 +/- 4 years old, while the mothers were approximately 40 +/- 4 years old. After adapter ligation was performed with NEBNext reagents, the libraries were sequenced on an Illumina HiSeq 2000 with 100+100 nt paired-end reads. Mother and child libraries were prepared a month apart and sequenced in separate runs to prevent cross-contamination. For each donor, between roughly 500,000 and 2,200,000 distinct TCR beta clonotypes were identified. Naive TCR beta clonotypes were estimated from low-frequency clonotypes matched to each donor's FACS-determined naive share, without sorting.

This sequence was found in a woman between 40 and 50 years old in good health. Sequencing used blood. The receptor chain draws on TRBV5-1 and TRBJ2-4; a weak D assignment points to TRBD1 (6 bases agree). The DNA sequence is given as TGCGCCAGCAGCTTGCCAGGGGTAGCCAAAAACATTCAGTACTTC. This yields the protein CASSLPGVAKNIQYF.